The 21 T cell receptor beta chains below come from one sample, sequenced in a study of T cell responses to AZD1222 COVID-19 vaccine. Sequenced by immunoSEQ multiplex PCR; TCRdb stores in-frame clones only, minus some. This sample has some 90,000 clones; over 80% occur once, and the top ten carry 16%. Source: peripheral blood, taken on day 0 of AZD1222 vaccination. The receptors shown here come from an adult in good health.

V usage is TRBV27 and J usage is TRBJ2-3, with unresolved D. The CDR3 runs 13 residues. From germline, CDR1 is MNHEY and CDR2 SMNVEV (reference sequence). V was pared by 6 bases and J by 0 bases, with 7 bases between. This CDR3 is CASRGFSTDTQYF. The CDR3 DNA reads as TGTGCCAGCAGAGGTTTTAGCACAGATACGCAGTATTTT.

The chain joins TRBV14 to TRBJ1-2; D remains ambiguous. V lost 4 bases to trimming and J lost 3 bases, with 9 bases between them. Germline CDR1 is SGHDN and CDR2 is FVKESK. The CDR3 is 13 residues long. The CDR3 protein is CASSPERYYGYTF. CDR3 in DNA: TGTGCCAGCAGCCCCGAAAGATACTATGGCTACACCTTC.

V gene TRBV6-5 combines with J gene TRBJ1-6, with D hard to call. CDR3 length: 14 residues. Trimming took 5 bases from V and 9 from J, leaving 14 bases between them. Germline-derived CDR1 and CDR2 are MNHEY and SVGAGI. The CDR3 reads CASSRGSQSSPLHF. The CDR3 nucleotides read TGTGCCAGCAGTCGTGGGTCGCAGAGTTCACCCCTCCACTTT.

The sample holds a few counts of this clone. V usage is TRBV7-9 and J usage is TRBJ1-1; D gene uncertain. CDR3 size: 13 residues. Germline V gene sequence: CDR1 SEHNR, CDR2 FQNEAQ (reference sequence). V dropped 4 bases and J dropped 1 base, with 7 bases sitting between them. CDR3 DNA sequence: TGTGCCAGCAGCTGGTTCCAGAACACTGAAGCTTTCTTT. This codes for CASSWFQNTEAFF.

This chain's CDR3 is CASSHPRPGETQYF. In nucleotides, the CDR3 is TGCGCCAGCAGCCATCCCCGACCGGGGGAGACCCAGTACTTC. The rearrangement uses TRBV4-1 and TRBJ2-5; D may be TRBD2 (5 bases). CDR3 length: 14 residues. Trimming cost V 3 bases and J 5 bases, with 13 bases left between them. The germline V gene has CDR1 MGHRA and CDR2 YSYEKL.

The chain carries TRBV13 and TRBJ2-1, with 11 bases aligning to TRBD2. Trimming cost V 6 bases and J 7 bases; bases outside gene matches: 14. Germline V gene lookup returns CDR1 PRHDT and CDR2 FYEKMQ (reference sequence). This CDR3 region has 17 residues. The CDR3 DNA is TGTGCCAGCAGGCCCCTGCTGACTAGCGGGAACTCGAATGAGCAGTTCTTC. Protein: CASRPLLTSGNSNEQFF.

The J gene is TRBJ2-5, the V gene TRBV3-1 (or the pseudogene TRBV3-2); weak D call: TRBD2 (6 bases). V was shortened by 7 bases and J by 9 bases, with 21 bases between the two germline ends. The CDR3 runs 14 residues. Germline V gene sequence: CDR1 LGHDT, CDR2 YNNKEL (reference sequence). Here the CDR3 reads CASTSTGVGEAQYF. For the CDR3, the DNA is TGTGCCAGCACCTCAACAGGAGTTGGGGAGGCCCAGTACTTC.

The chain uses TRBV11-3 and TRBJ2-1, with D perhaps TRBD1 (5 bases). Germline-derived CDR1 and CDR2 are SGHNT and YENEEA. The CDR3 contains 15 residues. Between the trimmed V and J ends, which lost 5 bases and 6 bases, there was a span of 17 bases. CDR3 in DNA: TGTGCCAGCAGCCCCCGGGCAGGGTTACGCAATGAGCAGTTCTTC. Amino acid sequence: CASSPRAGLRNEQFF.

This chain connects TRBV6-5 to TRBJ2-7; D may be TRBD2 (6 bases). This CDR3 region has 16 residues. The V gene lost 0 bases and the J gene lost 0 bases, with 12 bases spanning the gap. CDR1 and CDR2 from the germline V gene are MNHEY and SVGAGI. The CDR3 loop reads CASSYSSGDSSYEQYF. Here the CDR3 DNA reads TGTGCCAGCAGTTACTCCTCTGGGGACTCCTCCTACGAGCAGTACTTC.

The V call is TRBV25-1, the J call TRBJ2-1, with 13 bases fitting TRBD2. The CDR3 is 17 amino acids. V shed 1 base and J 5 bases; nucleotides not matched to a gene: 5. The germline gives CDR1 MGHDK, CDR2 SYGVNS. CDR3 sequence (DNA): TGTGCCAGCAGTGAATTAGTCGGGACTAGCGGGAACAATGAGCAGTTCTTC. This translates into CASSELVGTSGNNEQFF.

V is TRBV20-1 and J is TRBJ2-1, with D unclear. This CDR3 has 12 residues. The V end lost 3 bases, the J end lost 3 bases, and 6 bases lay between the germline ends. Germline V gene data show CDR1 as DFQATT and CDR2 as SNEGSKA (reference sequence). This chain's CDR3 is CSASLNYNEQFF. As DNA, the CDR3 is TGCAGTGCTAGTCTCAACTACAATGAGCAGTTCTTC.

The chain uses TRBV3-1 (or the pseudogene TRBV3-2) and TRBJ1-1; D possibly corresponds to TRBD1 (5 bases). This CDR3 has 12 residues. The V gene lost 5 bases and the J gene lost 5 bases, with 9 bases spanning the gap. The germline V gene encodes CDR1 LGHDT and CDR2 YNNKEL (reference sequence). CDR3: CASSSEGTEAFF. The CDR3 coding sequence is TGTGCCAGCAGCTCGGAGGGGACTGAAGCTTTCTTT.

The chain uses TRBV6-5 and TRBJ1-2; 8 bases match TRBD1. The germline V gene encodes CDR1 MNHEY and CDR2 SVGAGI. With 6 bases clipped from V and 5 bases from J, the junction kept 8 bases outside the gene matches. This CDR3 contains 14 residues. DNA for the CDR3: TGTGCCAGCAGCTGGACAGGGTCTCGGTATGGCTACACCTTC. It codes for CASSWTGSRYGYTF.

This rearrangement joins TRBV27 to TRBJ1-6; tentatively, D is TRBD1 (6 bases). This CDR3 is built from 20 residues. Germline V lookup: CDR1 MNHEY, CDR2 SMNVEV (reference sequence). The germline V and J ends were trimmed by 2 bases and 5 bases, with 25 bases remaining between them. This CDR3 reads CASSLRSPWGPGVDNSPLHF. For the CDR3, the DNA is TGTGCCAGCAGTTTAAGGTCCCCTTGGGGGCCTGGGGTGGATAATTCACCCCTCCACTTT.

The CDR3 DNA is TGTGCCAGCAGCAAGGACAGGGGGCATTATGGCTACACCTTC. Translating it yields CASSKDRGHYGYTF. This chain connects TRBV21-1 to TRBJ1-2; TRBD1 reflects the table's D call only, with no check against the DNA. TRBV21-1 is a known pseudogene. This CDR3 has 14 amino acids.

The chain is built from TRBV19 and TRBJ1-5; tentatively, D is TRBD1 (5 bases). The V end lost 4 bases, the J end lost 3 bases, and 7 bases lay between the germline ends. Germline V gene lookup returns CDR1 LNHDA and CDR2 SQIVND (reference sequence). The CDR3 is 13 amino acids. The CDR3 region is CASSTGDNQPQHF. CDR3 in DNA: TGTGCCAGTAGTACGGGGGACAATCAGCCCCAGCATTTT.

The rearrangement uses TRBV11-1 and TRBJ2-3; TRBD2 agrees at 7 bases. The CDR3 is 15 residues long. V shed 1 base and J 1 base; nucleotides not matched to a gene: 2. CDR1 is SGHAT, CDR2 FQDESV, per germline (reference sequence). Here the CDR3 reads CASSLGGSGTDTQYF. The CDR3 DNA sequence: TGTGCCAGCAGCTTAGGCGGGAGTGGCACAGATACGCAGTATTTT.

This clone was seen a handful of times. The rearrangement joins TRBV5-4 to TRBJ2-1, with TRBD2 matching 8 bases. The germline V gene encodes CDR1 SGHNT and CDR2 YYREEE (reference sequence). V shed 4 bases and J 12 bases; nucleotides not matched to a gene: 6. CDR3 size: 12 residues. CDR3 nucleotide sequence: TGTGCCAGCAGCACCAGGACTAGCCGGCAGTTCTTC. It translates to CASSTRTSRQFF.

The CDR3 coding sequence is TGTGCCAGCAGTTACTTTCCCGGGACAGATAATTCACCCCTCCACTTT. It encodes CASSYFPGTDNSPLHF. V is TRBV6-5 and J is TRBJ1-6, with 7 positions matching TRBD1. Germline V gene sequence: CDR1 MNHEY, CDR2 SVGAGI. The V gene end was trimmed by 1 base and the J gene end by 5 bases; junction bases not matched to a gene: 5. The CDR3 consists of 16 residues.

V usage is TRBV24-1 and J usage is TRBJ2-3; no clear D gene. V lost 2 bases and J 4 bases, leaving 18 bases between the germline ends. The CDR3 consists of 17 residues. CDR1 and CDR2 from the germline V gene are KGHDR and SFDVKD. The DNA of the CDR3 is TGTGCCACCAGTGATTCCAGACTCTTTAAGGGCCCAGATACGCAGTATTTT. It yields the protein CATSDSRLFKGPDTQYF.

The gene calls are TRBV2 and TRBJ1-1; the D gene is possibly TRBD1 (5 bases). V shed 3 bases and J shed 0 bases, with 11 bases lying between them. CDR1 and CDR2 from the germline V gene are SNHLY and FYNNEI. The CDR3 consists of 15 residues. The CDR3 loop is CASSDRAKMNTEAFF. Here the CDR3 DNA reads TGTGCCAGCAGTGACAGGGCGAAGATGAACACTGAAGCTTTCTTT.